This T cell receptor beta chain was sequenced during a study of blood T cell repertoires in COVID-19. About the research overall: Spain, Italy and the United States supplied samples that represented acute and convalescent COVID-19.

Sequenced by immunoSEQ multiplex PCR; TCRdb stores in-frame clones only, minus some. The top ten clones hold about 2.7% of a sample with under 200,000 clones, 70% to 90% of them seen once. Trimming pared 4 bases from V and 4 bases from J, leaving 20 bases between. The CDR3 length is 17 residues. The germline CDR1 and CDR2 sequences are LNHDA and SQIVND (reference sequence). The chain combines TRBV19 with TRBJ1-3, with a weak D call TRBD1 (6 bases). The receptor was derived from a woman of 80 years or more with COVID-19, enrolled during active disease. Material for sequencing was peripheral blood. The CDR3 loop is CASSSSQGPISGNTIYF. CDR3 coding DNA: TGTGCCAGTAGTAGCTCACAGGGTCCGATATCCGGAAACACCATATATTTT.